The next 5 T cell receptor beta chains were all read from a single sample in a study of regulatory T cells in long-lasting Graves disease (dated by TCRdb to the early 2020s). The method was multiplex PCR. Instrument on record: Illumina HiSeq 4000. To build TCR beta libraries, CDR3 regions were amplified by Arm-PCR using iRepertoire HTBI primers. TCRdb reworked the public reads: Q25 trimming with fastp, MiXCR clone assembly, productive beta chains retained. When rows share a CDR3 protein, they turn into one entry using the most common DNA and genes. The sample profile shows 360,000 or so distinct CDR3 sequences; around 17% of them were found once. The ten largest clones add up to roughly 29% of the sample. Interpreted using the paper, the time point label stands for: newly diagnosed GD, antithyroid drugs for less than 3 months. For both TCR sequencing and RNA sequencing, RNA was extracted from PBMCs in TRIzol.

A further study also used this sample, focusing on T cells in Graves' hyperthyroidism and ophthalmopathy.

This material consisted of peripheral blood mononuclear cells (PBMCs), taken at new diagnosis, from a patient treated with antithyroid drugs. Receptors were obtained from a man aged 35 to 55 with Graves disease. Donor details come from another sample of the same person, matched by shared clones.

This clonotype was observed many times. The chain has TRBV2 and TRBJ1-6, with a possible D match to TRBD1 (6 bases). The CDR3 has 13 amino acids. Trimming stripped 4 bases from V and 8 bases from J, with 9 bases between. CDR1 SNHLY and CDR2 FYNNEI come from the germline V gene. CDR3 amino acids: CASSGDTYSPLHF. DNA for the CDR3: TGTGCCAGCAGTGGGGACACATATTCACCCCTCCACTTT.

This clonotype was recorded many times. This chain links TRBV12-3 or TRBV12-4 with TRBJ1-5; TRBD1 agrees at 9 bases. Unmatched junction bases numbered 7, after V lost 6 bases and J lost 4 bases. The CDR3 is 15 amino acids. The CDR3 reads CASRADRGRNQPQHF. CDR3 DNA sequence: TGTGCCAGCAGAGCGGACAGGGGTAGGAATCAGCCCCAGCATTTT.

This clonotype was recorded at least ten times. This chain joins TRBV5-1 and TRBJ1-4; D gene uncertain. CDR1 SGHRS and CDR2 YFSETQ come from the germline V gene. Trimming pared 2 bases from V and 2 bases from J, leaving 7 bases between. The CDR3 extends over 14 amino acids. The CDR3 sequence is CASSFLGTNEKLFF. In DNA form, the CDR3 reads TGCGCCAGCAGCTTCTTAGGGACTAATGAAAAACTGTTTTTT.

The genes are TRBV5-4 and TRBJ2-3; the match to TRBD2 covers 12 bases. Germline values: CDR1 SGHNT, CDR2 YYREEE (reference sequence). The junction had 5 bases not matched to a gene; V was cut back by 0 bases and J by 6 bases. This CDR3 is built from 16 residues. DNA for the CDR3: TGTGCCAGCAGCTTGGGGGCTAGCGGGGGGGCGGATACGCAGTATTTT. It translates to CASSLGASGGADTQYF. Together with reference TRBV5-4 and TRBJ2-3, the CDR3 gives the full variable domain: ETGVTQSPTHLIKTRGQQVTLRCSSQSGHNTVSWYQQALGQGPQFIFQYYREEENGRGNFPPRFSGLQFPNYSSELNVNALELDDSALYLCASSLGASGGADTQYFGPGTRLTVL.

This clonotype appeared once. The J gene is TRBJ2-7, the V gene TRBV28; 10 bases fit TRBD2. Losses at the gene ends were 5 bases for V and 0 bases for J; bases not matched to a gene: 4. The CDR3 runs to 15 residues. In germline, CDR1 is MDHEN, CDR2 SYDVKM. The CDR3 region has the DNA TGTGCCAGCAGTACCACTAGCGGGAACTCCTACGAGCAGTACTTC. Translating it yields CASSTTSGNSYEQYF.